Sequencing of this T cell receptor beta chain was carried out in a study of shared clonotypes between healthy human individuals. Naive CD8 cells, CD45RO-negative and positively selected for CCR7, excluded terminally differentiated effector memory CD45RA+ cells. Sequenced by immunoSEQ multiplex PCR; TCRdb stores in-frame clones only, minus some. The data contain 1.5 million to 2.5 million clones, about 95% of them singletons. CDR3 length: 15 residues. The ends were cut back, 8 bases at V and 1 base at J, with 14 bases in the middle. In germline, CDR1 is SEHNR, CDR2 FQNEAQ (reference sequence). This chain uses TRBV7-9 with TRBJ2-2; TRBD1 is a possible D gene (7 bases). Sequenced sample: naive CD8+ T cells sorted from blood. This TCR derives from a man younger than 30 in good health. The CDR3 spells CASLNRGLNTGELFF. In DNA form, the CDR3 reads TGTGCCAGCTTGAACAGGGGACTGAACACCGGGGAGCTGTTTTTT.